The 16 T cell receptor beta chains in this list originate from one sample, sequenced in a study of blood T cell repertoires in COVID-19. The data were produced by immunoSEQ multiplex PCR, yet TCRdb's version contains in-frame clones alone and is incomplete. The table records roughly 80,000 clones, approximately 78% of them present only once. Material: peripheral blood. The receptors stem from a human donor in a cohort sampled during active COVID-19.

This chain joins TRBV4-1 and TRBJ1-4; D is ambiguous. The CDR3 sequence is 17 residues long. V lost 0 bases, J lost 0 bases, and 11 bases lay in between. Germline V gene data show CDR1 as MGHRA and CDR2 as YSYEKL. CDR3: CASSQEVQKTTNEKLFF. In nucleotides, the CDR3 is TGCGCCAGCAGCCAAGAAGTTCAGAAGACAACTAATGAAAAACTGTTTTTT.

The chain links TRBV5-4 to TRBJ2-1; 7 bases agree with TRBD1. V trimming: 4 bases; J trimming: 9 bases; junction bases outside the gene matches: 10. The germline V gene has CDR1 SGHNT and CDR2 YYREEE (reference sequence). This CDR3 region has 14 residues. The CDR3 region is CASSPGQPRGEQFF. The CDR3 region has the DNA TGTGCCAGCAGCCCGGGACAGCCTAGGGGTGAGCAGTTCTTC.

The chain has TRBV12-5 and TRBJ2-1; D is possibly TRBD1 (6 bases). The CDR3 runs to 15 residues. V shed 6 bases and J shed 4 bases, with 16 bases lying between them. Germline-derived CDR1 and CDR2 are LGHNT and FRNRAP. The CDR3 bases are TGTGCTAGTGGACCAGGGGTAGTTTCATACAATGAGCAGTTCTTC. It translates to CASGPGVVSYNEQFF.

The V gene is TRBV9, the J gene TRBJ1-2; 8 bases align to TRBD1. The CDR3 runs to 14 residues. Germline V lookup: CDR1 SGDLS, CDR2 YYNGEE. J lost 4 bases, V lost 2 bases, and 4 bases had no gene match. The CDR3 reads CASSVAGGVYGYTF. The DNA for the CDR3 is TGTGCCAGCAGCGTGGCAGGGGGCGTCTATGGCTACACCTTC.

J is TRBJ1-6 and V is TRBV29-1; possibly TRBD1 for D (5 bases). Germline CDR1 and CDR2: SQVTM and ANQGSEA. CDR3 length: 14 amino acids. V dropped 4 bases and J dropped 7 bases, with 14 bases sitting between them. CDR3 region: CSVVSQGWNSPLHF. The CDR3 coding sequence is TGCAGCGTTGTTAGCCAGGGTTGGAATTCACCCCTCCACTTT. Filled out from reference TRBV29-1 and TRBJ1-6, the complete variable domain reads SAVISQKPSRDICQRGTSLTIQCQVDSQVTMMFWYRQQPGQSLTLIATANQGSEATYESGFVIDKFPISRPNLTFSTLTVSNMSPEDSSIYLCSVVSQGWNSPLHFGNGTRLTVT.

This rearrangement joins TRBV4-1 to TRBJ1-1; unclear D gene. The V end lost 2 bases, the J end lost 4 bases, and 11 bases lay between the germline ends. Germline CDR1 and CDR2: MGHRA and YSYEKL. The CDR3 consists of 14 residues. The CDR3 loop is CASSQPRGGTEAFF. The CDR3 region has the DNA TGCGCCAGCAGCCAACCCCGGGGAGGCACTGAAGCTTTCTTT.

The chain uses TRBV4-1 and TRBJ1-2; 9 bases line up with TRBD1. Per germline, CDR1 MGHRA and CDR2 YSYEKL. The CDR3 consists of 15 residues. V shed 5 bases and J 2 bases; nucleotides not matched to a gene: 6. The CDR3 loop reads CASSSQTGGNYGYTF. The CDR3, as DNA: TGCGCCAGCAGCTCCCAGACAGGGGGGAACTATGGCTACACCTTC.

This sequence joins TRBV9 and TRBJ2-2; 8 positions match TRBD1. CDR1 is SGDLS and CDR2 is YYNGEE in the germline V gene. The V gene end was trimmed by 2 bases and the J gene end by 2 bases; junction bases not matched to a gene: 2. CDR3 length: 15 residues. The CDR3 DNA follows: TGTGCCAGCAGCGTCGGACAGGGAAACACCGGGGAGCTGTTTTTT. Protein product: CASSVGQGNTGELFF. The whole variable domain, filled in from reference TRBV9 and TRBJ2-2, reads DSGVTQTPKHLITATGQRVTLRCSPRSGDLSVYWYQQSLDQGLQFLIQYYNGEERAKGNILERFSAQQFPDLHSELNLSSLELGDSALYFCASSVGQGNTGELFFGEGSRLTVL.

The chain carries TRBV7-2 and TRBJ1-1; 8 bases align to TRBD1. Germline lookup yields CDR1 SGHTA and CDR2 FQGNSA. The ends lost 1 base at V and 7 bases at J; junction bases unmatched: 2. The CDR3 contains 13 residues. The CDR3 sequence: CASSLVDRGEAFF. The CDR3 DNA reads as TGTGCCAGCAGCTTAGTAGACAGGGGTGAAGCTTTCTTT.

The chain joins TRBV11-2 to TRBJ1-2; 8 nucleotides align to TRBD1. Germline V gene data show CDR1 as SGHAT and CDR2 as FQNNGV. The CDR3 is 12 residues long. J lost 6 bases, V lost 5 bases, and 2 bases had no gene match. The CDR3 loop reads CASSAQGDGYTF. CDR3 nucleotide sequence: TGTGCCAGCAGCGCACAGGGGGATGGCTACACCTTC.

The J gene is TRBJ2-2, the V gene TRBV28, with D unclear. This CDR3 region has 14 residues. Trimming pared 3 bases from V and 4 bases from J, leaving 9 bases between. Germline lookup yields CDR1 MDHEN and CDR2 SYDVKM. The CDR3 region is CASSLFPGTGELFF. The CDR3 DNA follows: TGTGCCAGCAGTTTGTTTCCGGGCACCGGGGAGCTGTTTTTT.

This clone was observed a single time. This chain joins TRBV6-1 and TRBJ1-1, with 10 bases matching TRBD1. The CDR3 spans 15 residues. The J segment lost 7 bases and the V segment lost 2 bases, leaving 7 bases of the junction unmatched. Looked up from germline, CDR1 is MNHNS and CDR2 is SASEGT. This chain's CDR3 is CASSEPGQGRGEAFF. CDR3 DNA: TGTGCCAGCAGTGAACCGGGACAGGGGAGGGGTGAAGCTTTCTTT.

The chain joins TRBV9 to TRBJ2-1; 11 bases line up with TRBD1. CDR3 length: 17 residues. Germline CDR1 and CDR2: SGDLS and YYNGEE. Trimming cost V 3 bases and J 5 bases; bases outside gene matches: 10. CDR3 region: CASSAGSGQGAHNEQFF. The DNA of the CDR3 is TGTGCCAGCAGCGCCGGCTCCGGACAGGGGGCTCACAATGAGCAGTTCTTC.

This clone was counted a few times. The V and J genes are TRBV10-3 and TRBJ2-5; TRBD2 matches at 9 bases. The CDR3 sequence is 15 residues long. CDR1 is ENHRY, CDR2 SYGVKD, per germline. The ends lost 0 bases at V and 6 bases at J; junction bases unmatched: 5. CDR3 amino acids: CAISESAGGPQTQYF. CDR3 sequence (DNA): TGTGCCATCAGTGAGTCTGCGGGGGGGCCGCAGACCCAGTACTTC.

The chain uses TRBV4-1 and TRBJ2-3; a weak D match, TRBD2 (5 bases). The CDR3 is 14 amino acids. V dropped 3 bases and J dropped 4 bases, with 11 bases sitting between them. Germline V lookup: CDR1 MGHRA, CDR2 YSYEKL. The CDR3 coding sequence is TGCGCCAGCAGCCATAGTCCGCGGGCAGATACGCAGTATTTT. It encodes CASSHSPRADTQYF.

The rearrangement joins TRBV14 to TRBJ1-4; D is perhaps TRBD1 (6 bases). CDR1 and CDR2 (germline): SGHDN, FVKESK. V shed 4 bases and J shed 8 bases, with 17 bases lying between them. CDR3 length: 15 residues. The CDR3 is CASSRGRQHWEKLFF. The CDR3 DNA reads TGTGCCAGCAGCCGGGGGCGCCAACATTGGGAAAAACTGTTTTTT.